What follows are 13 T cell receptor beta chains derived from one specimen sequenced in a study of CD8 T cells in ankylosing spondylitis. No antigen is known for these receptors. TCRdb called the 5' RACE reads again in MiXCR, with one record for every CDR3 protein. Altogether about 540,000 distinct CDR3 sequences are present, roughly 13% being singletons, with the ten largest covering approximately 6.3%. Study results and limitations: A TCR beta motif made of eight highly homologous variants seemed typical of ankylosing spondylitis blood.

Sample: blood, either unsorted or a sorted T cell fraction (not recorded which). All receptors come from a male donor with ankylosing spondylitis.

The chain recombines TRBV20-1 with TRBJ2-3; D is possibly TRBD2 (6 bases). Germline V gene lookup returns CDR1 DFQATT and CDR2 SNEGSKA (reference sequence). V lost 0 bases to trimming and J lost 1 base, with 11 bases between them. The length of the CDR3 is 15 residues. CDR3 in DNA: TGCAGTGCTAGAGATATAGCTAGCGGCACAGATACGCAGTATTTT. This sequence encodes CSARDIASGTDTQYF.

The rearrangement joins TRBV11-2 to TRBJ2-3, with TRBD2 matching 8 bases. The V gene's germline CDR1 is SGHAT and CDR2 FQNNGV. The CDR3 has 15 amino acids. The junction had 6 bases not matched to a gene; V was cut back by 1 base and J by 6 bases. The CDR3 is CASSLGGRSVDTQYF. CDR3 sequence (DNA): TGTGCCAGCAGCTTAGGCGGGAGGAGCGTGGATACGCAGTATTTT.

The chain uses TRBV28 and TRBJ2-3; tentatively, D is TRBD2 (6 bases). Germline V lookup: CDR1 MDHEN, CDR2 SYDVKM. V lost 8 bases and J lost 1, with 13 bases in between. The CDR3 has 14 residues. In nucleotides, the CDR3 is TGTGCCAGCGGGACTCCAAGGGGCACAGATACGCAGTATTTT. Translated, it gives CASGTPRGTDTQYF.

This rearrangement joins TRBV15 to TRBJ1-1; no clear D. CDR3 length: 12 amino acids. From germline, CDR1 is LNHNV and CDR2 YYDKDF (reference sequence). Trimming took 5 bases from V and 6 from J, leaving 10 bases between them. This CDR3 reads CATSEGWAEAFF. The CDR3 nucleotides are TGTGCCACCAGCGAAGGTTGGGCTGAAGCTTTCTTT.

Many counts were recorded for this clonotype. The J gene is TRBJ2-5, the V gene TRBV14; tentative D call: TRBD1 (5 bases). The germline V gene encodes CDR1 SGHDN and CDR2 FVKESK. V lost 4 bases and J lost 4, with 16 bases in between. This CDR3 spans 15 amino acids. CDR3 in amino acids: CASSLSTASGETQYF. The CDR3 DNA follows: TGTGCCAGCAGCCTATCGACAGCTTCGGGAGAGACCCAGTACTTC.

This clonotype was seen a handful of times. CDR3 sequence reads: CSVYEGTGASYEQYF. CDR3 sequence (DNA): TGCAGCGTCTACGAGGGGACAGGAGCTTCCTACGAGCAGTACTTC. The rearrangement links TRBV29-1 to TRBJ2-7, with 8 bases lining up with TRBD1. Germline V gene sequence: CDR1 SQVTM, CDR2 ANQGSEA. V gave up 6 bases and J gave up 1 base; unmatched junction bases: 11. This CDR3 has 15 residues.

The genes are TRBV6-1 and TRBJ1-6; tentative D call: TRBD1 (5 bases). The CDR3 contains 16 residues. Trimming took 3 bases from V and 1 from J, leaving 10 bases between them. In germline, CDR1 is MNHNS, CDR2 SASEGT. CDR3 sequence (DNA): TGTGCCAGCAGTGAGACCAGGGTGTCCTATAATTCACCCCTCCACTTT. This sequence encodes CASSETRVSYNSPLHF.

V and J are TRBV27 and TRBJ1-2; tentatively, D is TRBD1 (6 bases). In germline, CDR1 is MNHEY, CDR2 SMNVEV (reference sequence). Trimming took off 5 bases at V and 8 bases at J, with 18 bases between the two ends. This CDR3 contains 14 residues. CDR3 DNA sequence: TGTGCCAGCAGTCCCCTACAGGGAGTTAAGGGCTACACCTTC. Protein product: CASSPLQGVKGYTF.

V usage is TRBV25-1 and J usage is TRBJ1-2; D may be TRBD1 (6 bases). Trimming removed 2 bases from V and 4 bases from J, with 11 bases in between. The CDR3 has 14 amino acids. Germline CDR1 and CDR2: MGHDK and SYGVNS. The CDR3 is CASSEPDRTYGYTF. The CDR3 DNA sequence: TGTGCCAGCAGTGAACCTGACAGGACCTATGGCTACACCTTC.

The chain recombines TRBV7-7 with TRBJ1-1, with D hard to call. The V end was cut by 5 bases, the J end by 6 bases, with 13 bases between. This CDR3 has 13 amino acids. CDR1 is SSHAT, CDR2 FNYEAQ, per germline (reference sequence). The CDR3 DNA reads TGTGCCAGCAGCCCGGACCTTCGGGCTGAAGCTTTCTTT. Translation: CASSPDLRAEAFF. The variable domain in full, completed from reference TRBV7-7 and TRBJ1-1, reads GAGVSQSPRYKVTKRGQDVTLRCDPISSHATLYWYQQALGQGPEFLTYFNYEAQPDKSGLPSDRFSAERPEGSISTLTIQRTEQRDSAMYRCASSPDLRAEAFFGQGTRLTVV.

The rearrangement uses TRBV19 and TRBJ2-3; 8 nucleotides agree with TRBD1. The junction had 5 bases not matched to a gene; V was cut back by 7 bases and J by 2 bases. There are 14 residues in the CDR3. From germline, CDR1 is LNHDA and CDR2 SQIVND (reference sequence). CDR3 in amino acids: CASKPGQDTDTQYF. The CDR3 DNA reads TGTGCCAGTAAACCGGGACAGGACACAGATACGCAGTATTTT.

The chain is built from TRBV5-6 and TRBJ1-2; a weak D match, TRBD1 (6 bases). V was cut by 2 bases and J by 0 bases, with 14 bases left in between. The CDR3 runs to 16 residues. Germline CDR1 and CDR2: SGHDT and YYEEEE. The CDR3 region is CASSFDFEGANYGYTF. CDR3 coding DNA: TGTGCCAGCAGCTTCGATTTCGAGGGGGCTAACTATGGCTACACCTTC.

This clonotype was counted many times. The chain uses TRBV5-1 and TRBJ2-5; TRBD1 matches 9 bases. V lost 5 bases to trimming and J lost 4 bases; unmatched junction nucleotides: 9. Germline loops: CDR1 SGHRS, CDR2 YFSETQ. The CDR3 extends over 15 amino acids. In DNA form, the CDR3 reads TGCGCCAGCAGTGGCGGACAGGGGAAGGCAGAGACCCAGTACTTC. This gives the protein CASSGGQGKAETQYF.